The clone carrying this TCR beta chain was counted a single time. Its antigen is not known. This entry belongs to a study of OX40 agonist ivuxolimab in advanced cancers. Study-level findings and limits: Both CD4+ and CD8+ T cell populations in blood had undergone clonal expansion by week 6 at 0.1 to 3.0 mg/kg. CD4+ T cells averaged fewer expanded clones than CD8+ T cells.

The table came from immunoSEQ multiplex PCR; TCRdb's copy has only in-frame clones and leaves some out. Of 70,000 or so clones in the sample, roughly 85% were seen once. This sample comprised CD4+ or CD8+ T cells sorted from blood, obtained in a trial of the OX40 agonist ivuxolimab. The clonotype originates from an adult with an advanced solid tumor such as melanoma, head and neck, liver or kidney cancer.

CDR3 in DNA: TGTGCCAGTAGCCGACAGGGCGGGGAGGAACAGCCCCAGCATTTT. This gives the protein CASSRQGGEEQPQHF. This chain connects TRBV19 to TRBJ1-5; 7 bases are a match to TRBD1. The CDR3 runs 15 residues. Germline values: CDR1 LNHDA, CDR2 SQIVND (reference sequence). The ends lost 6 bases at V and 7 bases at J; junction bases unmatched: 12.